Following are 27 T cell receptor beta chains from one sample sequenced in a study of T cells after posttransplantation cyclophosphamide. The table came from immunoSEQ multiplex PCR; TCRdb's copy has only in-frame clones and leaves some out. The sample contains approximately 3,300 clones, about 95% of which appear only once. Sample: naive CD8+ T cells sorted from PBMCs. These receptors were collected from a woman aged 45-65 years in good health and a related stem cell transplant donor.

The chain has TRBV6-5 and TRBJ2-1; 11 bases agree with TRBD1. Germline V lookup: CDR1 MNHEY, CDR2 SVGAGI. The J segment lost 10 bases and the V segment lost 8 bases, leaving 7 bases of the junction unmatched. This CDR3 comprises 13 residues. CDR3 amino acids: CASGGQGAREQFF. DNA for the CDR3: TGTGCCAGCGGCGGACAGGGGGCGCGAGAGCAGTTCTTC.

The gene calls are TRBV6-1 and TRBJ2-2; 7 nucleotides line up with TRBD2. The CDR3 is 17 amino acids. V lost 2 bases and J lost 6; bases outside the gene matches: 12. Germline V gives CDR1 MNHNS, CDR2 SASEGT. CDR3 DNA sequence: TGTGCCAGCAGTGAATTAGGCGGGACCCGGGAGGCCGGGGAGCTGTTTTTT. Translated: CASSELGGTREAGELFF.

This clone was seen only once. This chain connects TRBV13 to TRBJ2-5, with 12 bases matching TRBD2. The germline V gene encodes CDR1 PRHDT and CDR2 FYEKMQ (reference sequence). The CDR3 sequence is 16 residues long. Losses at the gene ends were 3 bases for V and 3 bases for J; bases not matched to a gene: 5. CDR3 residues: CASSFRLAGDKETQYF. The CDR3 DNA reads as TGTGCCAGCAGCTTTCGACTAGCGGGGGACAAAGAGACCCAGTACTTC.

The chain employs TRBV7-8 and TRBJ2-1, with TRBD1 as a possible D gene (5 bases). CDR1 and CDR2 (germline): SGHVS, FQNEAQ. V lost 1 base to trimming and J lost 7 bases, with 11 bases between them. This CDR3 is 14 amino acids long. The CDR3 loop reads CASSLGGENNEQFF. As DNA, the CDR3 is TGTGCCAGCAGCTTAGGGGGCGAGAATAATGAGCAGTTCTTC.

The chain carries TRBV27 and TRBJ1-4; the match to TRBD1 covers 7 bases. J gave up 8 bases and V 4 bases, and 13 bases lay outside the gene matches. The CDR3 is 16 amino acids. Germline CDR1 is MNHEY and CDR2 is SMNVEV (reference sequence). The CDR3 spells CASSSQGEGLEEKLFF. DNA for the CDR3: TGTGCCAGCAGTTCGCAGGGGGAAGGGTTGGAGGAAAAACTGTTTTTT.

V gene TRBV6-5 combines with J gene TRBJ2-1, with TRBD2 matching over 8 bases. Germline-derived CDR1 and CDR2 are MNHEY and SVGAGI. This CDR3 region has 16 residues. J lost 7 bases, V lost 2 bases, and 10 bases had no gene match. The CDR3 here is CASSYGGTRVVNEQFF. CDR3 in DNA: TGTGCCAGCAGTTACGGGGGGACTAGAGTGGTAAATGAGCAGTTCTTC.

V is TRBV27 and J is TRBJ2-7; perhaps TRBD1 as D (5 bases). V dropped 0 bases and J dropped 5 bases, with 11 bases sitting between them. Germline CDR1 is MNHEY and CDR2 is SMNVEV (reference sequence). The CDR3 is 14 amino acids. The CDR3 DNA reads as TGTGCCAGCAGTTTATCGCAGGGCCGGCACGAGCAGTACTTC. The encoded protein is CASSLSQGRHEQYF.

V is TRBV5-6 and J is TRBJ2-5, with TRBD2 identical over 13 bases. Germline V gene lookup returns CDR1 SGHDT and CDR2 YYEEEE. Trimming at V came to 0 bases and at J to 2 bases, leaving 4 bases not matched to a gene. CDR3 size: 17 residues. The DNA for the CDR3 is TGTGCCAGCAGCTTGGCACTAGCGGGAGGGTATCAAGAGACCCAGTACTTC. Its translation: CASSLALAGGYQETQYF.

V usage is TRBV25-1 and J usage is TRBJ2-7; 7 bases fit TRBD2. J was trimmed by 3 bases and V by 3 bases; bases with no gene match: 2. The CDR3 totals 13 residues. Germline V gene lookup returns CDR1 MGHDK and CDR2 SYGVNS. This chain's CDR3 is CASSDSGFYEQYF. The CDR3 DNA follows: TGTGCCAGCAGTGATAGCGGGTTCTACGAGCAGTACTTC.

The chain uses TRBV9 and TRBJ2-7, with TRBD1 matching 7 bases. This CDR3 has 15 residues. The V and J ends lost 0 bases and 5 bases, in that order; junction bases with no gene match: 8. CDR1 SGDLS and CDR2 YYNGEE come from the germline V gene. The CDR3 DNA reads as TGTGCCAGCAGCGTAGAGGACAGGTGGATTGACGAGCAGTACTTC. This sequence encodes CASSVEDRWIDEQYF.

This clone was counted once. CDR3 DNA: TGTGCCAGCAGTTTTGAGGGAGACAACAATGAGCAGTTCTTC. Residues: CASSFEGDNNEQFF. This rearrangement joins TRBV27 to TRBJ2-1; D is possibly TRBD2 (5 bases). V was trimmed by 3 bases and J by 5 bases, leaving 11 bases between them. This CDR3 is built from 14 residues. Germline CDR1 MNHEY, CDR2 SMNVEV (reference sequence).

The chain is built from TRBV5-6 and TRBJ1-5, with 7 bases that match TRBD1. Germline V gives CDR1 SGHDT, CDR2 YYEEEE. This CDR3 contains 14 residues. Losses at the gene ends were 3 bases for V and 5 bases for J; bases not matched to a gene: 5. The CDR3 nucleotides are TGTGCCAGCAGCTCAATGACAGGGTATCAGCCCCAGCATTTT. Translating gives CASSSMTGYQPQHF. Filled out from reference TRBV5-6 and TRBJ1-5, the complete variable domain reads DAGVTQSPTHLIKTRGQQVTLRCSPKSGHDTVSWYQQALGQGPQFIFQYYEEEERQRGNFPDRFSGHQFPNYSSELNVNALLLGDSALYLCASSSMTGYQPQHFGDGTRLSIL.

V gene TRBV27 combines with J gene TRBJ1-5; D is uncertain. The CDR3 has 15 residues. Per the germline V gene, CDR1 is MNHEY and CDR2 is SMNVEV (reference sequence). V was cut by 0 bases and J by 4 bases, with 10 bases left in between. CDR3 region: CASSLSPGTNQPQHF. The CDR3, as DNA: TGTGCCAGCAGTTTATCTCCAGGAACTAATCAGCCCCAGCATTTT.

The CDR3 protein is CASSSGGHAQHF. CDR3 bases: TGTGCCAGTTCCTCAGGGGGCCACGCCCAGCATTTT. This chain links TRBV27 with TRBJ1-5; TRBD1 matches 8 bases. After removal of 9 bases from V and 11 bases from J, the junction contained 9 bases not matched to a gene. The CDR3 is made up of 12 amino acids. Per germline, CDR1 MNHEY and CDR2 SMNVEV (reference sequence).

V gene TRBV6-5 combines with J gene TRBJ2-7; possibly TRBD1 for D (5 bases). Trimming left V 9 bases short and J 3 bases short, with 12 bases between. The CDR3 contains 12 residues. In germline, CDR1 is MNHEY, CDR2 SVGAGI. The CDR3 region has the DNA TGTGCCAGTACCACAGGAAACTACGAGCAGTACTTC. This translates into CASTTGNYEQYF.

This clone was detected only once. The chain combines TRBV27 with TRBJ1-1; tentatively, D is TRBD1 (5 bases). V dropped 1 base and J dropped 5 bases, with 11 bases sitting between them. CDR1 is MNHEY, CDR2 SMNVEV, per germline (reference sequence). CDR3 length: 14 amino acids. This chain's CDR3 is CASSLFRGGTEAFF. DNA of the CDR3: TGTGCCAGCAGTTTATTTAGGGGCGGAACTGAAGCTTTCTTT.

The chain uses TRBV5-1 and TRBJ2-7, with D possibly matching TRBD2 (6 bases). CDR1 is SGHRS and CDR2 is YFSETQ in the germline V gene. CDR3 length: 13 residues. The V gene lost 2 bases and the J gene lost 4 bases, with 10 bases spanning the gap. CDR3 protein: CASSFGSGYEQYF. The CDR3 DNA reads TGCGCCAGCAGCTTTGGTAGCGGATACGAGCAGTACTTC.

This clone was counted a single time. CDR3 region: CASSLHLSSYEQYF. The CDR3 DNA follows: TGCGCCAGCAGCTTGCATCTTAGCTCCTACGAGCAGTACTTC. The V gene is TRBV5-1, the J gene TRBJ2-7; no reliable D call. CDR3 length: 14 amino acids. With 1 base removed from V and 0 bases from J, the gap between germline ends came to 8 bases. The germline V gene encodes CDR1 SGHRS and CDR2 YFSETQ. The whole variable domain, filled in from reference TRBV5-1 and TRBJ2-7, reads KAGVTQTPRYLIKTRGQQVTLSCSPISGHRSVSWYQQTPGQGLQFLFEYFSETQRNKGNFPGRFSGRQFSNSRSEMNVSTLELGDSALYLCASSLHLSSYEQYFGPGTRLTVT.

The V and J genes are TRBV9 and TRBJ2-2; D possibly corresponds to TRBD1 (6 bases). Germline V gene data show CDR1 as SGDLS and CDR2 as YYNGEE. CDR3 length: 15 residues. Trimming pared 0 bases from V and 5 bases from J, leaving 11 bases between. The CDR3 reads CASSVEGGRTGELFF. The DNA for the CDR3 is TGTGCCAGCAGCGTAGAAGGGGGTAGGACCGGGGAGCTGTTTTTT.

V usage is TRBV9 and J usage is TRBJ2-3; tentatively, D is TRBD1 (5 bases). V lost 4 bases and J lost 9, with 18 bases in between. The CDR3 has 14 amino acids. Germline V CDR1 and CDR2: SGDLS, YYNGEE. The CDR3 protein is CASSPQGGHYTQYF. CDR3 sequence (DNA): TGTGCCAGCAGCCCCCAAGGTGGACACTACACGCAGTATTTT.

The rearrangement joins TRBV4-1 to TRBJ1-6, with 8 bases identical to TRBD1. Losses at the gene ends were 0 bases for V and 7 bases for J; bases not matched to a gene: 5. The length of the CDR3 is 16 residues. Germline V lookup: CDR1 MGHRA, CDR2 YSYEKL. CDR3 nucleotides: TGCGCCAGCAGCCAAGATATCGGGGACAGGAATTCACCCCTCCACTTT. This codes for CASSQDIGDRNSPLHF.

Concerning this clone itself: This specimen includes other DNA sequences encoding the same CDR3. The V gene is TRBV28, the J gene TRBJ1-1; TRBD1 might be the D (6 bases). V gave up 5 bases and J gave up 5 bases, with 18 bases separating them. This CDR3 spans 15 amino acids. Germline lookup yields CDR1 MDHEN and CDR2 SYDVKM. Here the CDR3 reads CASSLPEVGATEAFF. The CDR3, as DNA: TGTGCCAGCAGTCTACCAGAGGTGGGGGCAACTGAAGCTTTCTTT.

This chain connects TRBV10-3 to TRBJ2-1, with D maybe TRBD2 (6 bases). The CDR3 covers 16 residues. With 3 bases removed from V and 6 bases from J, the gap between germline ends came to 18 bases. Germline assignment: CDR1 ENHRY and CDR2 SYGVKD. DNA of the CDR3: TGTGCCATCAGTGAAGGGCCAAAGCGGGCCCCCAATGAGCAGTTCTTC. It codes for CAISEGPKRAPNEQFF.

The chain has TRBV13 and TRBJ1-3, with TRBD1 identical over 9 bases. Germline V gene lookup returns CDR1 PRHDT and CDR2 FYEKMQ (reference sequence). This CDR3 region has 15 residues. The V and J ends lost 3 bases and 2 bases, in that order; junction bases with no gene match: 2. In DNA form, the CDR3 reads TGTGCCAGCAGCTTCGACAGGGGGGCTGGAAACACCATATATTTT. Amino acid sequence: CASSFDRGAGNTIYF.

In this sample, this clone turned up once. V gene TRBV19 combines with J gene TRBJ1-2; 7 bases line up with TRBD1. The V gene end was trimmed by 6 bases and the J gene end by 4 bases; junction bases not matched to a gene: 5. The CDR3 has 13 amino acids. Per the germline V gene, CDR1 is LNHDA and CDR2 is SQIVND (reference sequence). The CDR3 nucleotides are TGTGCCAGTAGGGACAGGCGGGGCTATGGCTACACCTTC. It translates to CASRDRRGYGYTF.

The rearrangement links TRBV2 to TRBJ2-3, with 8 positions matching TRBD2. The CDR3 has 17 residues. CDR1 is SNHLY and CDR2 is FYNNEI in the germline V gene. With V trimmed by 8 bases and J by 1 base, 14 bases remained unmatched. The CDR3 DNA reads TGTGCCAGCCTCTTGCGGCGGGAGGACGTCGGCACAGATACGCAGTATTTT. Translation: CASLLRREDVGTDTQYF.

The chain is built from TRBV7-6 and TRBJ2-1; 9 bases agree with TRBD2. This CDR3 has 16 residues. Germline trimming cut 1 base from V and 2 bases from J; bases unmatched to any gene: 3. Germline V CDR1 and CDR2: SGHVS, FNYEAQ. The CDR3: CASSLVVAGAYNEQFF. The CDR3 DNA follows: TGTGCCAGCAGCTTAGTAGTAGCGGGAGCCTACAATGAGCAGTTCTTC.